A single sample is the source of the 27 T cell receptor beta chains below, sequenced in a study of tumor and adjacent non-tumor tissue in lung cancer. Three rounds of nested PCR, following a modified ARM-PCR protocol, produced the TCRbeta library. TCRdb itself ran the multiplex PCR reads through MiXCR, one entry per CDR3 protein. The repertoire holds roughly 120,000 distinct CDR3 sequences, with roughly 77% as singletons. The template was RNA from unsorted bulk tissue. Input material: lung tumor tissue. The receptors were gathered from a woman aged 60-75 years with non-small cell lung cancer.

As to this clonotype: A junction boundary mismatches the germline segment, possibly from a read error. The chain combines TRBV20-1 with TRBJ2-3, with TRBD2 identical over 10 bases. The germline gives CDR1 DFQATT, CDR2 SNEGSKA (reference sequence). This CDR3 has 17 amino acids. In DNA form, the CDR3 reads TGCAGTGCTAGAGATCAGCTAGCGGGGGCTTACACAGGTACGCAGTTTTTT. Encoded protein: CSARDQLAGAYTGTQFF.

The chain has TRBV29-1 and TRBJ2-5; D may be TRBD1 (6 bases). V lost 6 bases and J 2 bases, leaving 22 bases between the germline ends. This CDR3 is 16 amino acids long. CDR1 is SQVTM and CDR2 is ANQGSEA in the germline V gene. The CDR3 protein is CSVNGTREGVQETQYF. CDR3 DNA sequence: TGCAGCGTCAATGGGACAAGGGAAGGGGTTCAAGAGACCCAGTACTTC.

With regard to this clonotype: Mismatch with germline at one junction end may stem from a read error. V usage is TRBV6-1 and J usage is TRBJ2-1; 9 positions agree with TRBD2. CDR3 length: 14 amino acids. CDR1 MNHNS and CDR2 SASEGT come from the germline V gene. Written as DNA, the CDR3 is TGTACCAGCAAAGAGATAGCGGGAGTATATGAGCAGTTCTTC. Protein: CTSKEIAGVYEQFF.

With regard to this clonotype: Given a much more abundant clone one base away, this may be a read error. The chain recombines TRBV29-1 with TRBJ2-7; D is perhaps TRBD1 (6 bases). The germline V gene has CDR1 SQVTM and CDR2 ANQGSEA. The CDR3 covers 12 residues. Trimming left V 4 bases short and J 8 bases short, with 15 bases between. CDR3 sequence: CSVAGVNYQQYF. The CDR3 DNA sequence: TGCAGCGTTGCAGGGGTGAATTACCAGCAGTACTTC.

This clonotype has more than one count but fewer than ten. This could be a read error, since a much larger clone is one nucleotide away. This chain links TRBV4-2 with TRBJ1-1; TRBD1 matches 7 bases. The CDR3 consists of 15 residues. CDR1 and CDR2 (germline): LGHNA, YNFKEQ. The CDR3 nucleotides read TGTACCAGCAGCCCACCAGACAGGGCAGGCACTGAAGCTTTCTTT. Protein: CTSSPPDRAGTEAFF.

In the case of this clonotype: One end of the junction fails to match germline, which may point to a read error. This sequence joins TRBV6-2 or TRBV6-3 and TRBJ2-1; no firm D call. Germline assignment: CDR1 MNHEY and CDR2 SVGEGT. The CDR3 runs to 14 residues. The CDR3 DNA is TGTGCCAGCAGCGGAGTAGCCCCCTACAATGAACAGTTCTTC. Translated: CASSGVAPYNEQFF.

This sequence joins TRBV7-3 and TRBJ2-1; possible D gene TRBD2, 5 bases. V shed 8 bases and J shed 6 bases, with 14 bases lying between them. Germline values: CDR1 SGHTA, CDR2 FQGTGA. This CDR3 is built from 13 residues. The CDR3: CASGPRGFNEQFF. The CDR3 DNA reads as TGTGCCAGCGGCCCCCGGGGTTTCAATGAGCAGTTCTTC.

Turning to this clonotype: This may stem from a read error, because a much larger clone lies one nucleotide away. This rearrangement joins TRBV29-1 to TRBJ2-1, with 9 positions matching TRBD2. This CDR3 is 15 amino acids long. Germline CDR1 and CDR2: SQVTM and ANQGSEA. The CDR3 DNA reads as TGCAGCGTTGTCCCCCAAGCGGGGGGATACAATGAGCGGTTCTTC. Translated, it gives CSVVPQAGGYNERFF.

Turning to this clonotype: At one of its ends the junction is not consistent with the germline gene, which may arise from a read error. The J gene is TRBJ2-5, the V gene TRBV4-3; tentatively, D is TRBD1 or TRBD2 (5 bases each). The germline V gene encodes CDR1 LGHNA and CDR2 YSLEER. This CDR3 region has 15 residues. The CDR3 region has the DNA TGCGCAAGCAGCCGACACCGGGGCTCACAACAGACCCAGTACTTC. Protein: CASSRHRGSQQTQYF.

Worth noting for this clonotype: This likely comes from a read error, as the CDR3 has no conserved phenylalanine or tryptophan at its end. V gene TRBV6-6 combines with J gene TRBJ1-6; D is unresolved. V lost 4 bases and J lost 0, with 13 bases in between. Germline lookup yields CDR1 MNHNY and CDR2 SVGAGI (reference sequence). The CDR3 extends over 17 amino acids. The chain's CDR3 is CASSSDEESSYNSPLHI. Here the CDR3 DNA reads TGTGCCAGCAGTTCTGATGAGGAGAGCTCCTATAATTCACCCCTCCACATT.

To note about this clonotype: A read error may be the cause here, since a much bigger clone is one base away. The chain couples TRBV20-1 to TRBJ2-3; D is unresolved. V was shortened by 3 bases and J by 0 bases, with 13 bases between the two germline ends. CDR1 is DFQATT and CDR2 is SNEGSKA in the germline V gene (reference sequence). The CDR3 contains 15 residues. CDR3 DNA: TGCAGTGCTAGGACGAATCCACCTAGCACAGATACGCAGTATTTT. It is translated as CSARTNPPSTDTQYF.

Turning to this clonotype: The junction departs from the called germline gene at one end, perhaps through a read error. The V and J genes are TRBV30 and TRBJ1-3; D is unresolved. The CDR3 runs to 14 residues. CDR1 is GTSNPN and CDR2 is SVGIG in the germline V gene (reference sequence). The CDR3 nucleotides read TGTGCCTGGAGCGGGAAAAAGCCTGGAAGCACCATATATTTT. Its protein is CAWSGKKPGSTIYF. Using reference TRBV30 and TRBJ1-3 for the parts outside the CDR3, the full variable domain is SQTIHQWPATLVQPVGSPLSLECTVEGTSNPNLYWYRQAAGRGLQLLFYSVGIGQISSEVPQNLSASRPQDRQFILSSKKLLLSDSGFYLCAWSGKKPGSTIYFGEGSWLTVV.

There are a few counts of this clonotype. This sequence may be a read error, since a much larger clone differs from it by one base. J is TRBJ2-1 and V is TRBV4-3; a weak D match, TRBD1 (5 bases). This CDR3 has 17 residues. CDR1 and CDR2 from the germline V gene are LGHNA and YSLEER. The CDR3, as DNA: TGCGCCAGCAACCAAGATACCCGGACACGGGCCGGGCGGGAGCAGTTCTTC. This codes for CASNQDTRTRAGREQFF.

In the case of this clonotype: The CDR3 does not end in the conserved phenylalanine or tryptophan, so this is likely a read error. No DNA is shown, since the ends of the CDR3 on it are uncertain; the CDR3 is the one TCRdb lists. Here the CDR3 reads CASSLSTGANEKLFY. The rearrangement joins TRBV11-2 to TRBJ1-4; the D call TRBD1 from the table was never checked on the DNA. The CDR3 is 15 residues long, ends included. Germline V lookup: CDR1 SGHAT, CDR2 FQNNGV.

This rearrangement joins TRBV7-8 to TRBJ2-7; TRBD2 matches 11 bases. Germline V lookup: CDR1 SGHVS, CDR2 FQNEAQ. The length of the CDR3 is 15 residues. The trim removed 7 bases at V and 4 bases at J, leaving 9 bases unmatched. The CDR3 is CASNPLAGGGYEQYF. The CDR3 nucleotides are TGTGCCAGCAACCCCCTAGCGGGGGGCGGGTACGAGCAGTACTTC.

This clonotype occurred once. It may be a read error: a sequence one base away is much more abundant. The chain carries TRBV6-1 and TRBJ2-1, with 8 bases identical to TRBD2. The CDR3 is 18 residues long. The trim removed 4 bases at V and 5 bases at J, leaving 16 bases unmatched. Per germline, CDR1 MNHNS and CDR2 SASEGT. CDR3 in amino acids: CASSVRGTLTGGNNEQFF. CDR3 sequence (DNA): TGTGCCAGCAGTGTCCGGGGGACATTAACGGGGGGGAACAATGAGCAGTTCTTC.

Details on this clonotype: A much larger clone is a single base away; this may be a read error. The rearrangement links TRBV30 to TRBJ2-2, with D possibly TRBD1 on 5 matching bases. The CDR3 totals 14 residues. Trimming shortened V by 3 bases and J by 1 base, and 9 bases separated the two germline ends. CDR1 GTSNPN and CDR2 SVGIG come from the germline V gene (reference sequence). CDR3 in amino acids: CAWRVDRNTGELFF. In nucleotides, the CDR3 is TGTGCCTGGAGAGTAGACAGGAACACCGGGGAGCTGTTTTTT. Filled out from reference TRBV30 and TRBJ2-2, the complete variable domain reads SQTIHQWPATLVQPVGSPLSLECTVEGTSNPNLYWYRQAAGRGLQLLFYSVGIGQISSEVPQNLSASRPQDRQFILSSKKLLLSDSGFYLCAWRVDRNTGELFFGEGSRLTVL.

Details on this clonotype: This could be a read error, since a much larger clone is one nucleotide away. The J gene is TRBJ2-3, the V gene TRBV6-2 or TRBV6-3, with TRBD2 identical over 7 bases. The CDR3 has 19 residues. The germline gives CDR1 MNHEY, CDR2 SVGEGT. CDR3 region: CACSTTSVGGANRPDTQYF. CDR3 DNA sequence: TGTGCCTGCAGTACCACTAGCGTAGGTGGGGCCAATCGACCGGATACGCAGTATTTT.

Comment on this clonotype: One end of the junction fails to match germline, which may point to a read error. The V call is TRBV4-1, the J call TRBJ1-2, with 10 bases that match TRBD1. In germline, CDR1 is MGHRA, CDR2 YSYEKL. The CDR3 has 17 amino acids. The DNA for the CDR3 is TGCACCAGCAGGACTCCCAGAGGACAGGGGGGGGACTATGGCTACACCTTC. Its protein is CTSRTPRGQGGDYGYTF.

As concerns this clonotype: Its ends do not fully match the called genes, so a read error is possible. CDR3 nucleotides: TGCAGCGTTGAACGCCACGGGGGCACTGACGCTTTCTTT. Protein: CSVERHGGTDAFF. V is TRBV29-1 and J is TRBJ1-1; possibly TRBD1 for D (6 bases). Germline CDR1 reads SQVTM; CDR2 reads ANQGSEA. The CDR3 has 13 residues.

This clonotype occurred many times. V is TRBV20-1 and J is TRBJ2-3; a weak D match, TRBD2 (6 bases). The CDR3 covers 13 residues. Trimming removed 4 bases at V and 4 bases at J, with 12 bases between. Germline assignment: CDR1 DFQATT and CDR2 SNEGSKA (reference sequence). CDR3 coding DNA: TGCAGTGCTACAGCTAGCGAGGCAGATACGCAGTATTTT. It translates to CSATASEADTQYF.

With respect to this clonotype: This may be a read error: a much more frequent sequence differs by one nucleotide. Written as DNA, the CDR3 is TGCGCCAACAGGACTAGGATGGAAGCCTACGAGCAGTACTTC. Translating it yields CANRTRMEAYEQYF. This sequence joins TRBV10-1 and TRBJ2-7, with TRBD2 matching over 7 bases. The germline gives CDR1 WNHNN, CDR2 SYGVQD (reference sequence). Trimming removed 10 bases from V and 2 bases from J; junction bases left unmatched: 11. This CDR3 is 14 amino acids long.

Notes on this clonotype: The germline gene is not matched at one end of the junction; a read error may be the cause. The chain recombines TRBV20-1 with TRBJ2-2, with D perhaps matching TRBD2 (5 bases). Germline V gene lookup returns CDR1 DFQATT and CDR2 SNEGSKA (reference sequence). This CDR3 has 12 amino acids. CDR3 coding DNA: TGTAGTACTAGATCGAACATTGGGGAGCTGTTTTTT. It is translated as CSTRSNIGELFF.

This clonotype counts as large. The V call is TRBV6-2 or TRBV6-3, the J call TRBJ2-1; D might be TRBD2 (8 bases). The germline V gene encodes CDR1 MNHEY and CDR2 SVGEGT. This CDR3 region has 16 residues. Trimming cost V 5 bases and J 4 bases, with 18 bases left between them. The CDR3 bases are TGTGCCAGCAGTCGCCGACAGGGACTAGATTACAATGAGCAGTTCTTC. As protein: CASSRRQGLDYNEQFF.

Comment on this clonotype: The missing conserved phenylalanine or tryptophan at the end of this CDR3 makes a read error likely. No DNA is shown, since the ends of the CDR3 on it are uncertain; the CDR3 is the one TCRdb lists. The genes are TRBV12-3 or TRBV12-4 and TRBJ2-4; the table's D call, TRBD1, has no DNA check behind it. The CDR3 contains 15 residues when both ends are counted. Here the CDR3 reads CASSFRGDAKNIQYS.

The rearrangement joins TRBV29-1 to TRBJ2-2; 10 nucleotides align to TRBD1. There are 14 residues in the CDR3. CDR1 is SQVTM and CDR2 is ANQGSEA in the germline V gene. The CDR3 nucleotides are TGCAACGTCCAAGGACAGGGGGTAACCAGGGAGCTGTTTTTT. Its translation is CNVQGQGVTRELFF.

Remarks on this clonotype: At one end, the junction sequence differs from germline, possibly due to a read error. The chain combines TRBV11-2 with TRBJ2-5; D unclear. Germline lookup yields CDR1 SGHAT and CDR2 FQNNGV. The CDR3 has 12 amino acids. The CDR3 bases are TGTGCCAGCAGCTTAGAGGGAAAGACCCAGAACTTC. Protein product: CASSLEGKTQNF. Combining the CDR3 with reference TRBV11-2 and TRBJ2-5 gives the whole variable domain EAGVAQSPRYKIIEKRQSVAFWCNPISGHATLYWYQQILGQGPKLLIQFQNNGVVDDSQLPKDRFSAERLKGVDSTLKIQPAKLEDSAVYLCASSLEGKTQNFGPGTRLLVL.